The rows below give T cell receptor beta chains drawn from one sample of a study of T-cell memory formation after mild COVID-19. TCRdb reprocessed the 5' RACE reads via MiXCR and lists one record per CDR3 protein. Of a few hundred thousand distinct CDR3 sequences detected, 24% appear once; the ten largest clones hold around 9%. Sequencing input: PBMCs or a T cell subset sorted from them (not recorded which). These receptors originate from an adult woman who had mild COVID-19 (a few samples of this study predate the infection). Cell type and time point are not known. The CDR3 runs from the conserved cysteine through the conserved F or W. Each record gives: CDR3 protein, CDR3 DNA, J gene, clone size, V gene, D gene. D genes are given only for firm matches. Rows may omit the clone size; those that give it use once, few, many or a size class.

CDR3 protein: CASKPRVASYTIYF; CDR3 DNA: TGTGCCAGCAAACCTAGGGTCGCCTCCTACACCATATATTTT; J gene: TRBJ1-3; clone size: .; V gene: TRBV12-3/TRBV12-4; D gene: .
CDR3 protein: CASLPVGVSSYNEQFF; CDR3 DNA: TGTGCCAGCCTCCCAGTGGGCGTGAGCTCCTACAATGAGCAGTTCTTC; J gene: TRBJ2-1; clone size: .; V gene: TRBV7-2; D gene: .
CDR3 protein: CASNTLRGLGGELFF; CDR3 DNA: TGTGCCAGCAACACCCTCAGGGGGCTCGGCGGGGAGCTGTTTTTT; J gene: TRBJ2-2; clone size: few; V gene: TRBV27; D gene: TRBD1
CDR3 protein: CSADRGRETQYF; CDR3 DNA: TGCAGTGCTGACAGGGGCAGGGAGACCCAGTACTTC; J gene: TRBJ2-5; clone size: .; V gene: TRBV20-1; D gene: TRBD1
CDR3 protein: CASTLQAGTSYEQYF; CDR3 DNA: TGTGCCAGCACCCTACAAGCCGGGACGTCCTACGAGCAGTACTTC; J gene: TRBJ2-7; clone size: .; V gene: TRBV27; D gene: .
CDR3 protein: CASSPDRFFSEQYF; CDR3 DNA: TGTGCCAGCAGTCCGGACAGATTTTTCAGCGAGCAGTACTTC; J gene: TRBJ2-7; clone size: few; V gene: TRBV7-9; D gene: .
CDR3 protein: CASSLGTGVGYGYTF; CDR3 DNA: TGCGCCAGCAGCCTGGGGACAGGGGTAGGCTATGGCTACACCTTC; J gene: TRBJ1-2; clone size: few; V gene: TRBV5-1; D gene: TRBD1
CDR3 protein: CASSIPGQGVYNEQFF; CDR3 DNA: TGTGCCAGCAGCATCCCCGGACAGGGGGTCTACAATGAGCAGTTCTTC; J gene: TRBJ2-1; clone size: few; V gene: TRBV11-3; D gene: TRBD1
CDR3 protein: CATSRENRGYGYTF; CDR3 DNA: TGTGCCACCAGCAGAGAGAACAGGGGCTATGGCTACACCTTC; J gene: TRBJ1-2; clone size: few; V gene: TRBV15; D gene: TRBD1
CDR3 protein: CASSYSDSYGYTF; CDR3 DNA: TGTGCCAGCAGTTACTCGGACAGCTATGGCTACACCTTC; J gene: TRBJ1-2; clone size: few; V gene: TRBV6-5; D gene: .
CDR3 protein: CASSLTQGGGYNEQFF; CDR3 DNA: TGTGCCAGCAGCTTAACCCAGGGGGGGGGATACAATGAGCAGTTCTTC; J gene: TRBJ2-1; clone size: .; V gene: TRBV7-6; D gene: .
CDR3 protein: CSARPPLGDGEQYF; CDR3 DNA: TGCAGTGCTAGACCCCCTCTAGGGGACGGCGAGCAGTACTTC; J gene: TRBJ2-7; clone size: few; V gene: TRBV20-1; D gene: .
CDR3 protein: CARDRGEYESNQPQHF; CDR3 DNA: TGTGCCAGAGACAGAGGGGAATATGAGAGCAATCAGCCCCAGCATTTT; J gene: TRBJ1-5; clone size: .; V gene: TRBV6-1; D gene: .
CDR3 protein: CASSSEGTGVATDTQYF; CDR3 DNA: TGTGCCAGCAGCTCTGAGGGGACAGGGGTGGCGACAGATACGCAGTATTTT; J gene: TRBJ2-3; clone size: few; V gene: TRBV7-6; D gene: TRBD1
CDR3 protein: CASSQEGGPYNEQFF; CDR3 DNA: TGCGCCAGCAGCCAAGAAGGGGGCCCCTACAATGAGCAGTTCTTC; J gene: TRBJ2-1; clone size: few; V gene: TRBV4-1; D gene: TRBD1
CDR3 protein: CSARPSGLAGKETQYF; CDR3 DNA: TGCAGTGCTAGGCCCTCGGGACTAGCGGGAAAAGAGACCCAGTACTTC; J gene: TRBJ2-5; clone size: .; V gene: TRBV20-1; D gene: TRBD2
CDR3 protein: CASSPYDSATSYEQYF; CDR3 DNA: TGTGCCAGCAGCCCCTACGACAGTGCCACCTCCTACGAGCAGTACTTC; J gene: TRBJ2-7; clone size: .; V gene: TRBV7-8; D gene: .
CDR3 protein: CASSFYGRDRRDIQYF; CDR3 DNA: TGTGCCAGCAGCTTTTACGGGAGGGATCGTAGGGACATTCAGTACTTC; J gene: TRBJ2-4; clone size: few; V gene: TRBV7-2; D gene: TRBD2
CDR3 protein: CATSRDRGQGFGANVLTF; CDR3 DNA: TGTGCCACCAGCAGAGATCGGGGACAGGGGTTTGGGGCCAACGTCCTGACTTTC; J gene: TRBJ2-6; clone size: few; V gene: TRBV15; D gene: TRBD1
CDR3 protein: CASTNSWETQYF; CDR3 DNA: TGTGCCAGCACGAATTCATGGGAGACCCAGTACTTC; J gene: TRBJ2-5; clone size: .; V gene: TRBV7-2; D gene: .